The clone carrying this TCR beta chain was seen a handful of times. Other DNA variants within this sample encode the same CDR3. This record comes from a study of blood T cell repertoires in COVID-19. Study-wide background: Spain, Italy and the United States supplied samples that represented acute and convalescent COVID-19. PBMCs, B-cell-depleted T cells, or T cells were the source of the cDNA or gDNA that made up the material.

The CDR3 consists of 13 residues. Per germline, CDR1 MDHEN and CDR2 SYDVKM. J lost 7 bases, V lost 3 bases, and 5 bases had no gene match. In the study's own analysis: By means of reference gene primer amplification, nucleated cell counts were estimated. TCRdb's table, derived via immunoSEQ multiplex PCR, lists solely in-frame clones and lacks some. Clonal size and the V and J genes are those of that table, whereas D and trimming came from the DNA. The sample carries approximately 280,000 clones, over 75% recorded once. What was sequenced was peripheral blood. The clonotype was recovered from a man aged 50-60 years with active or convalescent COVID-19. The chain is built from TRBV28 and TRBJ1-2, with 7 bases identical to TRBD1. The CDR3: CASSFRGGGGYTF. The CDR3 bases are TGTGCCAGCAGTTTTAGAGGGGGCGGTGGCTACACCTTC.